The present entry profiles one TCR beta chain with its context. The junction departs from the called germline gene at one end, perhaps through a read error. This PCR relied on a set of 60 Vbeta primers and 13 Jbeta primers. The data were produced by immunoSEQ multiplex PCR, yet TCRdb's version contains in-frame clones alone and is incomplete. The sample has about 140,000 clones, roughly 82% seen once. The CDR3 runs 13 residues. In germline, CDR1 is SEHNR, CDR2 FQNEAQ (reference sequence). This specimen comes from a study of cytomegalovirus exposure and HLA in healthy donors. Sequencing was done on a sample of PBMCs. The genes are TRBV7-9 and TRBJ1-5; no clear D gene. The receptor comes from a man aged 18 to 29 in good health and CMV-seropositive. The CDR3 DNA follows: TGTTCCAGCAGCTTAAGCGCCAATCAGCCCCAGCATTTT. Encoded protein: CSSSLSANQPQHF.